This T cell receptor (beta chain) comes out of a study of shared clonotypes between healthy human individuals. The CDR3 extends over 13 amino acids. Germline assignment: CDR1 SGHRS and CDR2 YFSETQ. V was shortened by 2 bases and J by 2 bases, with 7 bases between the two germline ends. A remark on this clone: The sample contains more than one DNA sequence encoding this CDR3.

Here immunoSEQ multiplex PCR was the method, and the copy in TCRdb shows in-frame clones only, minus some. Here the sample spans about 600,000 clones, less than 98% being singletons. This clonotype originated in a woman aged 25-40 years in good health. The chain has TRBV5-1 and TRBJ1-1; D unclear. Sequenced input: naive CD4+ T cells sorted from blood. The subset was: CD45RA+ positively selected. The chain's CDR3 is CASSLGSNTEAFF. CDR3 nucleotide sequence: TGCGCCAGCAGCTTAGGGAGTAACACTGAAGCTTTCTTT.